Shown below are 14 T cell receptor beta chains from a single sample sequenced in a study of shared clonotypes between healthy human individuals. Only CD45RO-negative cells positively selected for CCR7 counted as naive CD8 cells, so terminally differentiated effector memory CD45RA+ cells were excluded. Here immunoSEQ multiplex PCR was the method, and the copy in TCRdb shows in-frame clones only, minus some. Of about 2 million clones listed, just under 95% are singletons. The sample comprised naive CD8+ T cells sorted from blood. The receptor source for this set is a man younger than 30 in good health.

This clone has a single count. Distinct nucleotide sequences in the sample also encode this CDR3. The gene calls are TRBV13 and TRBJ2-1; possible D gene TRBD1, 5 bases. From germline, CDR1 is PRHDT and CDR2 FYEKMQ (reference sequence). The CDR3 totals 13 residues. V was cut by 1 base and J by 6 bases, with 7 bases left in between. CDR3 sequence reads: CASSLEGPNEQFF. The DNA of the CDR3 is TGTGCCAGCAGCTTAGAGGGGCCCAATGAGCAGTTCTTC.

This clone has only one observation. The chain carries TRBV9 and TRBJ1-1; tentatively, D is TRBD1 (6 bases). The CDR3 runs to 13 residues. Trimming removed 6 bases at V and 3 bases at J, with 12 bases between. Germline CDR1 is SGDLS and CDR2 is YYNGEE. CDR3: CASNREGDTEAFF. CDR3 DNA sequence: TGTGCCAGCAACAGGGAAGGAGACACTGAAGCTTTCTTT.

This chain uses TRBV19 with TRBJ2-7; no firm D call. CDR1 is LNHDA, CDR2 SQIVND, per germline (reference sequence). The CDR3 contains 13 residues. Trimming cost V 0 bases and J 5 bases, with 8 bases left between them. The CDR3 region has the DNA TGTGCCAGTAGTATAGATCTAAAAAACGAGCAGTACTTC. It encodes CASSIDLKNEQYF.

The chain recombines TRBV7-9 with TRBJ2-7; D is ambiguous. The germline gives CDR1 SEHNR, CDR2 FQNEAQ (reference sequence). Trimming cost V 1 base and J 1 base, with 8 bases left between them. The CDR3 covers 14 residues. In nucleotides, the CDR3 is TGTGCCAGCAGCTTAGATGGGGTATCCTACGAGCAGTACTTC. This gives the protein CASSLDGVSYEQYF.

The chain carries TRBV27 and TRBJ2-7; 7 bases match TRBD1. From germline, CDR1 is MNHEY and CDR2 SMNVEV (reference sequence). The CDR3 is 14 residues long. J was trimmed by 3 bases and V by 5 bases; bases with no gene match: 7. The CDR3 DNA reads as TGTGCCAGCAGTGAGACCGGGACAGACTACGAGCAGTACTTC. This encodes CASSETGTDYEQYF.

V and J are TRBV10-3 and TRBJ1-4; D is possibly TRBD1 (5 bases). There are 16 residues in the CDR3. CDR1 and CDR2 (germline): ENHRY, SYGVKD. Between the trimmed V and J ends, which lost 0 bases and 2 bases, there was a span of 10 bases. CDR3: CAISESQGVTNEKLFF. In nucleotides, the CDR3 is TGTGCCATCAGTGAGTCACAAGGGGTCACTAATGAAAAACTGTTTTTT.

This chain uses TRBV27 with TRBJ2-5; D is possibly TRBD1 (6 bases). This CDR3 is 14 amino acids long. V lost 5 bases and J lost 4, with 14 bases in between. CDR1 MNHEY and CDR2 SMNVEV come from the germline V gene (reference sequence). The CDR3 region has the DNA TGTGCCAGCAGTCCCCTCACAGGGAGAGAGACCCAGTACTTC. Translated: CASSPLTGRETQYF.

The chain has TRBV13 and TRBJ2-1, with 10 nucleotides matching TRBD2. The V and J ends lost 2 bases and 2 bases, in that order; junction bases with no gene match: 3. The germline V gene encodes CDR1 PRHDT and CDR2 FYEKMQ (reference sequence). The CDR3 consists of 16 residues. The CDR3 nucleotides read TGTGCCAGCAGCTTATTAGCGGGGGGTGCCTACAATGAGCAGTTCTTC. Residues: CASSLLAGGAYNEQFF.

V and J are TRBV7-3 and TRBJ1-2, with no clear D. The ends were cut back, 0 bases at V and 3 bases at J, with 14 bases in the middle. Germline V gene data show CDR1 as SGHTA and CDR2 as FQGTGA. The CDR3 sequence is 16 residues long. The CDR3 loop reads CASSLTLVPADYGYTF. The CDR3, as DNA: TGTGCCAGCAGCTTAACGTTGGTTCCTGCGGACTATGGCTACACCTTC. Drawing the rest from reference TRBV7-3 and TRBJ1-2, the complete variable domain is GAGVSQTPSNKVTEKGKYVELRCDPISGHTALYWYRQSLGQGPEFLIYFQGTGAADDSGLPNDRFFAVRPEGSVSTLKIQRTERGDSAVYLCASSLTLVPADYGYTFGSGTRLTVV.

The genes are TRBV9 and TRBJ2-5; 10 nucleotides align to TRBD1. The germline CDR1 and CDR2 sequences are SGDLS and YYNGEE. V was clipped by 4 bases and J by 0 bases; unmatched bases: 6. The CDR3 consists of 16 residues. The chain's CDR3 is CASSTGTGAHQETQYF. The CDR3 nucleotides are TGTGCCAGCAGCACCGGGACAGGGGCACACCAAGAGACCCAGTACTTC.

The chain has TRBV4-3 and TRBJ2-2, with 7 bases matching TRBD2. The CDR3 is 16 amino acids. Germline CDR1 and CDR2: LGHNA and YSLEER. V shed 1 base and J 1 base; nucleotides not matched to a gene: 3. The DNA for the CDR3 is TGCGCCAGCAGCCAAGGCTGGGGGGGGAACACCGGGGAGCTGTTTTTT. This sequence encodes CASSQGWGGNTGELFF.

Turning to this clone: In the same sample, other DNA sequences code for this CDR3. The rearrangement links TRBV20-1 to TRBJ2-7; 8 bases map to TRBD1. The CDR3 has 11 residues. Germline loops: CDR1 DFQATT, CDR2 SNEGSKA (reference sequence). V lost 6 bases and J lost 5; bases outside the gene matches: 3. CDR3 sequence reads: CSARTGNEQYF. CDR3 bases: TGCAGTGCAAGGACAGGGAACGAGCAGTACTTC.

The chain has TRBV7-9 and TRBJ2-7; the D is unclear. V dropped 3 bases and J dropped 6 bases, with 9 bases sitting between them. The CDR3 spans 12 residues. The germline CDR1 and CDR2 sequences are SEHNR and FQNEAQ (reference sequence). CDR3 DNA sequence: TGTGCCAGCAGCTTGGTAATCGCCGAGCAGTACTTC. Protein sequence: CASSLVIAEQYF.

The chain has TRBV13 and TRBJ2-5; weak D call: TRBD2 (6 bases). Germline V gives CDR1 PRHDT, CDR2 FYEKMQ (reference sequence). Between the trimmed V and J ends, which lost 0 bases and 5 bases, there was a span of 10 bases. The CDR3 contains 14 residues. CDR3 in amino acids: CASSLGLAYETQYF. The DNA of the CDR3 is TGTGCCAGCAGCTTAGGACTAGCTTACGAGACCCAGTACTTC. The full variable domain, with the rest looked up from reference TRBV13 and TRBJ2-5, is AAGVIQSPRHLIKEKRETATLKCYPIPRHDTVYWYQQGPGQDPQFLISFYEKMQSDKGSIPDRFSAQQFSDYHSELNMSSLELGDSALYFCASSLGLAYETQYFGPGTRLLVL.